This is a list of T cell receptor beta chains from one sample in a study of T cell responses to AZD1222 COVID-19 vaccine. Assay used: immunoSEQ multiplex PCR; TCRdb lists only in-frame clones, some missing. This table has 95,000 to 100,000 clones, approximately 94% appearing once. Sequencing used peripheral blood, obtained on day 0 of AZD1222 vaccination. All receptors come from an adult in good health. The CDR3 runs from the conserved cysteine through the conserved F or W. D genes are given only for firm matches. Rows may omit the clone size; those that give it use once, few, many or a size class.

D gene	clone size	V gene	J gene	CDR3 protein	CDR3 DNA
NA	NA	TRBV18	TRBJ2-5	CASSDGGRLPQETQYF	TGTGCCAGCTCCGACGGGGGGCGCTTGCCCCAAGAGACCCAGTACTTC
NA	NA	TRBV5-1	TRBJ2-4	CASSLGDIQYF	TGCGCCAGCAGCTTGGGTGACATTCAGTACTTC
TRBD1	once	TRBV2	TRBJ1-1	CASSELRGRGAFF	TGTGCCAGCAGTGAATTGAGGGGCAGGGGGGCTTTCTTT
NA	NA	TRBV4-1	TRBJ1-5	CASSQDGQGFNQPQHF	TGCGCCAGCAGCCAAGATGGGCAGGGGTTTAATCAGCCCCAGCATTTT
NA	NA	TRBV7-9	TRBJ1-6	CASSDDSLYNSPLHF	TGTGCCAGCAGCGACGACAGCCTCTATAATTCACCCCTCCACTTT
NA	once	TRBV30	TRBJ2-3	CAWSVLGSGVQYF	TGTGCCTGGAGTGTACTAGGTAGCGGAGTCCAATATTTT
NA	NA	TRBV29-1	TRBJ1-3	CSVWGASGNTIYF	TGCAGCGTATGGGGAGCCTCTGGAAACACCATATATTTT
NA	NA	TRBV11-2	TRBJ2-7	CASSTRGGLYEQYF	TGTGCCAGCAGCACCCGAGGGGGGCTCTACGAGCAGTACTTC
NA	NA	TRBV9	TRBJ2-1	CASSGYNEQFF	TGTGCCAGCAGCGGTTACAATGAGCAGTTCTTC
NA	NA	TRBV6-5	TRBJ2-6	CASSFRVSGANVLTF	TGTGCCAGCAGTTTTCGGGTCTCTGGGGCCAACGTCCTGACTTTC
NA	NA	TRBV2	TRBJ1-5	CASKVRGSNQPQHF	TGTGCCAGCAAGGTTAGGGGTAGCAATCAGCCCCAGCATTTT
NA	NA	TRBV5-1	TRBJ1-5	CASSLEGRDQPQHF	TGCGCCAGCAGCTTGGAGGGTAGGGATCAGCCCCAGCATTTT
NA	NA	TRBV30	TRBJ2-1	CAWSETSRPFF	TGTGCCTGGAGTGAGACTAGTAGGCCGTTCTTC
NA	NA	TRBV19	TRBJ1-3	CASSPSFGSGNTIYF	TGTGCCAGTAGCCCATCCTTTGGCTCCGGAAACACCATATATTTT
NA	NA	TRBV30	TRBJ1-1	CAANLWGNTEAFF	TGTGCCGCAAACCTGTGGGGTAACACTGAAGCTTTCTTT
NA	NA	TRBV18	TRBJ2-5	CASSPRQGSETQYF	TGTGCCAGCTCACCCAGGCAGGGATCCGAGACCCAGTACTTC
TRBD1	NA	TRBV11-2	TRBJ1-6	CASSSIQGVVSPLHF	TGTGCCAGCAGCTCCATACAGGGGGTGGTTTCACCCCTCCACTTT
TRBD1	NA	TRBV19	TRBJ2-5	CASSMDRLRTQYF	TGTGCCAGTAGTATGGACAGGCTACGGACCCAGTACTTC
TRBD1	NA	TRBV7-2	TRBJ2-2	CASSYPTRDRVENTGELFF	TGTGCCAGCAGCTACCCTACCCGGGACAGGGTGGAGAACACCGGGGAGCTGTTTTTT
NA	NA	TRBV6-5	TRBJ2-7	CASSYSGRSYEQYF	TGTGCCAGCAGTTACTCGGGCAGATCCTACGAGCAGTACTTC
NA	NA	TRBV20-1	TRBJ1-2	CSASPNYGYTF	TGCAGTGCTAGTCCGAACTATGGCTACACCTTC
TRBD1	NA	TRBV6-2/TRBV6-3	TRBJ1-6	CASSPTGNLNSPLHF	TGTGCCAGCAGCCCGACAGGGAATCTTAATTCACCCCTCCACTTT
TRBD1	NA	TRBV7-2	TRBJ2-1	CASSRDRVSYNEQFF	TGTGCCAGCAGCCGGGACAGGGTCTCCTACAATGAGCAGTTCTTC
NA	NA	TRBV3-1/TRBV3-2	TRBJ2-5	CASSHRGREETQYF	TGTGCCAGCAGCCATCGGGGTCGTGAAGAGACCCAGTACTTC